These 24 T cell receptor beta chains were all obtained from the same sample, sequenced in a study of CXCR3-negative and CXCR3-positive naive CD8 T cells. The study's findings and limits: A higher hydrophobicity marked the TRB CDR3s of CXCR3-positive naive cells versus CXCR3-negative naive cells.

5' RACE that incorporated UMI labels was used to prepare the TRB cDNA libraries. TCRdb processed the 5' RACE reads again and assigns one entry to each CDR3 protein, with no DNA. Its clone listing holds roughly 100,000 distinct CDR3 sequences. These receptors have no identified antigens. The material sequenced was naive CXCR3+ CD8+ T cells from blood. Subset of the sample: CD45RO-CCR7+CD27+CD95- naive CD8+ T cells expressing CXCR3 (TNR3+). These receptors were obtained from a human donor in good health. Some clones in this sample may be carry-over from other donors' samples.

The chain is built from TRBV13 and TRBJ2-5; TCRdb picks TRBD2, but there is no DNA to check that call. The germline gives CDR1 PRHDT, CDR2 FYEKMQ (reference sequence). CDR3 length equals 14 residues. CDR3 protein: CASSWGSGQETQYF.

The chain has TRBV6-5 and TRBJ2-1. The CDR3 consists of 15 residues. Looked up from germline, CDR1 is MNHEY and CDR2 is SVGAGI. The CDR3: CASSYSTELVGEQFF.

The chain has TRBV6-6 and TRBJ2-7; lacking DNA, the TRBD1 call made by TCRdb goes unchecked. Germline CDR1 is MNHNY and CDR2 is SVGAGI (reference sequence). The CDR3 totals 17 residues. Here the CDR3 reads CASSYPVAEEASYEQYF.

The V gene is TRBV30, the J gene TRBJ2-7; the TCRdb call, TRBD2, lacks DNA for checking. CDR1 is GTSNPN and CDR2 is SVGIG in the germline V gene (reference sequence). The CDR3 length is 13 residues. The CDR3 region is CAWSVGETYEQYF.

V usage is TRBV4-1 and J usage is TRBJ2-7. The CDR3 length is 14 residues. Germline CDR1 and CDR2: MGHRA and YSYEKL. CDR3 in amino acids: CASSQDTLNYEQYF.

This chain joins TRBV21-1 and TRBJ2-1; with no DNA, the TCRdb D assignment of TRBD1 cannot be verified. TRBV21-1 is listed as a pseudogene. The CDR3 contains 17 residues. The CDR3 sequence is CASSKGAGTGAYNEQFF.

The chain joins TRBV9 to TRBJ1-1; TCRdb names TRBD1, which stays unverified in the absence of DNA. CDR1 and CDR2 from the germline V gene are SGDLS and YYNGEE. CDR3 length: 14 amino acids. Here the CDR3 reads CASSEGPGNTEAFF.

The chain carries TRBV12-3 or TRBV12-4 and TRBJ2-1. This CDR3 comprises 11 residues. The CDR3 sequence is CASSSEAEQFF.

The chain uses TRBV14 and TRBJ2-7; TCRdb names TRBD1, which stays unverified in the absence of DNA. The CDR3 extends over 12 amino acids. Germline CDR1 is SGHDN and CDR2 is FVKESK. CDR3 protein: CASSHLGDEQYF.

The chain has TRBV5-6 and TRBJ2-6. Germline-derived CDR1 and CDR2 are SGHDT and YYEEEE. This CDR3 is built from 18 residues. CDR3 in amino acids: CASSLGLTALSGANVLTF.

The chain joins TRBV7-9 to TRBJ2-7; TCRdb lists TRBD2, though no DNA is available to test this call. CDR3 length: 18 residues. CDR1 and CDR2 from the germline V gene are SEHNR and FQNEAQ (reference sequence). The CDR3: CASSLGSSGGAITYEQYF.

This chain's CDR3 is CSVRDSGDTEAFF. The chain is built from TRBV29-1 and TRBJ1-1; there is no DNA to check the TCRdb D call of TRBD1. In germline, CDR1 is SQVTM, CDR2 ANQGSEA. The CDR3 sequence is 13 residues long.

The V and J genes are TRBV7-9 and TRBJ2-7. The CDR3 extends over 11 amino acids. Germline CDR1 and CDR2: SEHNR and FQNEAQ (reference sequence). CDR3 in amino acids: CASSSAYEQYF.

This chain uses TRBV11-2 with TRBJ2-3; TCRdb's assignment of TRBD1 cannot be checked, as there is no DNA. Germline lookup yields CDR1 SGHAT and CDR2 FQNNGV. This CDR3 is 19 amino acids long. The CDR3 sequence is CASSLVRPTTGGGTDTQYF. The whole variable domain, filled in from reference TRBV11-2 and TRBJ2-3, reads EAGVAQSPRYKIIEKRQSVAFWCNPISGHATLYWYQQILGQGPKLLIQFQNNGVVDDSQLPKDRFSAERLKGVDSTLKIQPAKLEDSAVYLCASSLVRPTTGGGTDTQYFGPGTRLTVL.

The gene calls are TRBV6-6 and TRBJ1-2; the D gene TCRdb calls, TRBD1, cannot be checked with no DNA. The length of the CDR3 is 15 residues. Germline V gene lookup returns CDR1 MNHNY and CDR2 SVGAGI (reference sequence). The CDR3 loop is CASSPLGGGQIGYTF.

The V and J genes are TRBV29-1 and TRBJ1-2. In germline, CDR1 is SQVTM, CDR2 ANQGSEA. CDR3 length equals 13 residues. The CDR3 sequence: CSVDPAASYGYTF.

The rearrangement joins TRBV27 to TRBJ1-2. Germline V gene sequence: CDR1 MNHEY, CDR2 SMNVEV (reference sequence). CDR3 length equals 13 residues. CDR3 sequence: CASSLSTRYGYTF.

This chain uses TRBV27 with TRBJ2-2. The CDR3 contains 15 residues. Germline CDR1 and CDR2: MNHEY and SMNVEV (reference sequence). CDR3 sequence reads: CASSLADGNTGELFF.

V is TRBV15 and J is TRBJ2-1; as DNA is missing, the TRBD2 call by TCRdb cannot be tested. This CDR3 contains 14 residues. Germline V gives CDR1 LNHNV, CDR2 YYDKDF (reference sequence). CDR3 residues: CATSREDPGNEQFF.

This chain joins TRBV18 and TRBJ2-2; TCRdb's D gene call, TRBD2, goes unchecked for lack of DNA. The CDR3 is made up of 15 amino acids. CDR1 is KGHSH, CDR2 LQKENI, per germline. CDR3 in amino acids: CASSAGLEVTGELFF.

The chain joins TRBV27 to TRBJ2-7. Germline CDR1 MNHEY, CDR2 SMNVEV (reference sequence). The CDR3 sequence is 16 residues long. The CDR3 is CASSYLPTHESYEQYF.

The chain has TRBV15 and TRBJ2-3; with no DNA, the TCRdb D assignment of TRBD2 cannot be verified. The CDR3 is 16 residues long. Germline lookup yields CDR1 LNHNV and CDR2 YYDKDF (reference sequence). This CDR3 reads CATRQGSSGFRDTQYF.

The V call is TRBV5-6, the J call TRBJ2-1; the TCRdb call, TRBD1, lacks DNA for checking. In germline, CDR1 is SGHDT, CDR2 YYEEEE. The CDR3 extends over 18 amino acids. CDR3 amino acids: CASSLGAATALGHNEQFF.

This chain connects TRBV6-5 to TRBJ2-1; there is no DNA to check the TCRdb D call of TRBD1. This CDR3 comprises 13 residues. From germline, CDR1 is MNHEY and CDR2 SVGAGI. CDR3 region: CASSSGTPHEQFF.